This T cell receptor beta chain was obtained from a study of blood T cell repertoires in COVID-19. For the study at large: Material from acute and convalescent COVID-19 was sourced from the United States, Italy and Spain. The cDNA or gDNA used as material had been derived from T cells, B-cell-depleted T cells, or PBMCs.

Original analysis: Nucleated cell number was recorded as an estimate derived from reference gene primer amplification. TCRdb's table, derived via immunoSEQ multiplex PCR, lists solely in-frame clones and lacks some. V, J and clone size are taken as reported in that table, and D and trimming were inferred from the DNA itself. The repertoire holds roughly 400,000 clones, approximately 92% seen once, with 0.95% to 1.2% in the top ten. Participant reports of clinical history set cohort assignment. This CDR3 is built from 14 residues. From germline, CDR1 is ENHRY and CDR2 SYGVKD. V was pared by 2 bases and J by 4 bases, with 1 base of the junction left unmatched.

Sequenced: PBMCs or T cells enriched from blood (not recorded which). The genes are TRBV10-3 and TRBJ2-7; TRBD2 agrees at 11 bases. This receptor was taken from a man younger than 45 who had recovered from COVID-19. CDR3 sequence reads: CAISETSGSYEQYF. DNA for the CDR3: TGTGCCATCAGTGAGACTAGCGGGAGTTACGAGCAGTACTTC.